Listed below are T cell receptor beta chains from one sample, sequenced in a study of CD8 T cells in Susac syndrome. TCRdb processed the immunoSEQ multiplex PCR reads anew with MiXCR; each CDR3 protein has one entry. The sample records 150,000 to 160,000 distinct CDR3 sequences, roughly 95% being singletons. Sequencing was performed on CD8+ T cells from PBMCs. These receptors all stem from a human donor with multiple sclerosis. The conserved cysteine and the conserved F or W are not part of the CDR3 here. A D gene is named only where the DNA matches it firmly.

CDR3: SAKAYFGSGANVLT; length: 14; D: -; V: TRBV20-1; J: TRBJ2-6
CDR3: ASSLGLDYT; length: 9; D: -; V: TRBV13; J: TRBJ1-2
CDR3: SAGQGDYYGYT; length: 11; D: TRBD1; V: TRBV20-1; J: TRBJ1-2
CDR3: ASSQSLGDRTNEKLF; length: 15; D: -; V: TRBV23-1; J: TRBJ1-4
CDR3: AISDAGTNEKLF; length: 12; D: -; V: TRBV10-3; J: TRBJ1-4
CDR3: ASSLVPDPNYGYT; length: 13; D: -; V: TRBV5-1; J: TRBJ1-2
CDR3: SVHTYNEQF; length: 9; D: -; V: TRBV29-1; J: TRBJ2-1
CDR3: ASSLVAGSYEQY; length: 12; D: -; V: TRBV7-2; J: TRBJ2-7
CDR3: ASSESLRDRGHYGYT; length: 15; D: TRBD1; V: TRBV13; J: TRBJ1-2
CDR3: ASSSDAGGYT; length: 10; D: -; V: TRBV13; J: TRBJ1-2